The 29 T cell receptor beta chains below come from one sample, sequenced in a study of blood T cell repertoires in COVID-19. Method: immunoSEQ multiplex PCR; TCRdb's copy keeps in-frame clones and lacks some. The sample has 55,000 to 70,000 clones, 81% seen once. The source material was peripheral blood. These receptors all come from an elderly man with acute or convalescent COVID-19.

The chain employs TRBV28 and TRBJ1-2, with 7 bases lining up with TRBD1. V dropped 5 bases and J dropped 3; count of bases not matched to a gene: 6. Germline V gives CDR1 MDHEN, CDR2 SYDVKM. The CDR3 has 14 amino acids. The CDR3 nucleotides are TGTGCCAGCAGTCAAGGGGGCGTTTACTATGGCTACACCTTC. Translating it yields CASSQGGVYYGYTF.

This clone occurred once. The rearrangement links TRBV28 to TRBJ2-5; 14 nucleotides agree with TRBD2. The germline V gene has CDR1 MDHEN and CDR2 SYDVKM. V shed 6 bases, J shed 6 bases, and the junction held 6 bases outside the gene matches. This CDR3 has 15 residues. CDR3 amino acids: CASRTGTSGSKTQYF. CDR3 sequence (DNA): TGTGCCAGCAGGACCGGGACTAGCGGGAGTAAGACCCAGTACTTC.

The rearrangement links TRBV3-1 (or the pseudogene TRBV3-2) to TRBJ2-5, with 7 bases matching TRBD2. The V gene end was trimmed by 4 bases and the J gene end by 2 bases; junction bases not matched to a gene: 4. The CDR3 is 14 residues long. Germline CDR1 is LGHDT and CDR2 is YNNKEL (reference sequence). CDR3 loop: CASSLAGAQETQYF. The CDR3 DNA reads as TGTGCCAGCAGCCTAGCGGGCGCGCAAGAGACCCAGTACTTC.

The chain employs TRBV5-8 and TRBJ1-2; possibly TRBD1 for D (5 bases). Germline V gives CDR1 SGHTS, CDR2 YDEGEE. V was shortened by 8 bases and J by 4 bases, with 21 bases between the two germline ends. The CDR3 extends over 15 amino acids. CDR3 loop: CASSRDRFLSYGYTF. In nucleotides, the CDR3 is TGTGCCAGTTCAAGAGACAGATTCCTTTCCTATGGCTACACCTTC.

The rearrangement links TRBV7-2 to TRBJ2-1; D not resolved. Trimming pared 2 bases from V and 4 bases from J, leaving 6 bases between. This CDR3 region has 13 residues. Germline V gene sequence: CDR1 SGHTA, CDR2 FQGNSA. Here the CDR3 reads CASSLTRYNEQFF. CDR3 DNA: TGTGCCAGCAGCTTAACGAGATACAATGAGCAGTTCTTC.

J is TRBJ2-2 and V is TRBV9; tentative D call: TRBD1 (5 bases). The length of the CDR3 is 13 residues. V shed 3 bases and J shed 7 bases, with 10 bases lying between them. The germline V gene has CDR1 SGDLS and CDR2 YYNGEE. In nucleotides, the CDR3 is TGTGCCAGCAGCGGCAGACAGCGCGGGGAGCTGTTTTTT. As protein: CASSGRQRGELFF.

The chain joins TRBV5-4 to TRBJ2-7, with D perhaps matching TRBD2 (6 bases). V was cut by 0 bases and J by 4 bases, with 11 bases left in between. CDR1 and CDR2 (germline): SGHNT, YYREEE (reference sequence). The CDR3 loop spans 14 amino acids. The CDR3 DNA reads as TGTGCCAGCAGCTTGGAGGCAGGGAGGTACGAGCAGTACTTC. Translation gives CASSLEAGRYEQYF.

The J gene is TRBJ2-2, the V gene TRBV5-1, with TRBD2 matching 10 bases. The junction had 5 bases not matched to a gene; V was cut back by 4 bases and J by 2 bases. The CDR3 consists of 16 residues. Germline CDR1 and CDR2: SGHRS and YFSETQ. The CDR3 sequence is CASSPIAGGNTGELFF. CDR3 in DNA: TGCGCCAGCAGCCCCATAGCGGGGGGAAACACCGGGGAGCTGTTTTTT.

The gene calls are TRBV27 and TRBJ2-5; weak D call: TRBD2 (6 bases). Trimming took 4 bases from V and 2 from J, leaving 17 bases between them. The CDR3 spans 16 residues. Germline values: CDR1 MNHEY, CDR2 SMNVEV (reference sequence). This chain's CDR3 is CASSYQGGGWQETQYF. In nucleotides, the CDR3 is TGTGCCAGCAGTTACCAGGGTGGGGGGTGGCAAGAGACCCAGTACTTC.

The J gene is TRBJ2-3, the V gene TRBV7-9; 12 bases align to TRBD2. The CDR3 has 15 amino acids. Trimming at V came to 5 bases and at J to 1 base, leaving 1 base not matched to a gene. Germline loops: CDR1 SEHNR, CDR2 FQNEAQ (reference sequence). The CDR3 nucleotides are TGTGCCAGCAGCAGGACTAGCGGGGGCACAGATACGCAGTATTTT. Amino acids: CASSRTSGGTDTQYF.

This clone was counted many times. The J gene is TRBJ1-4, the V gene TRBV7-2; 7 bases are shared with TRBD1. CDR1 is SGHTA and CDR2 is FQGNSA in the germline V gene. The CDR3 has 14 residues. V lost 1 base to trimming and J lost 8 bases; unmatched junction nucleotides: 4. The CDR3 DNA is TGTGCCAGCAGCTTAGACAGGGGTCAGGAAAAACTGTTTTTT. Protein product: CASSLDRGQEKLFF.

V and J are TRBV18 and TRBJ2-7; tentatively, D is TRBD1 (5 bases). The CDR3 loop spans 14 amino acids. Germline V gives CDR1 KGHSH, CDR2 LQKENI. V lost 4 bases, J lost 0 bases, and 10 bases lay in between. The chain's CDR3 is CASSHTGSSYEQYF. Written as DNA, the CDR3 is TGTGCCAGCTCACACACAGGCAGCTCCTACGAGCAGTACTTC.

The rearrangement links TRBV19 to TRBJ2-1; D might be TRBD2 (5 bases). From germline, CDR1 is LNHDA and CDR2 SQIVND (reference sequence). The CDR3 is 13 residues long. V was shortened by 7 bases and J by 4 bases, with 11 bases between the two germline ends. Here the CDR3 reads CASTAESYNEQFF. In nucleotides, the CDR3 is TGTGCCAGTACAGCGGAATCATACAATGAGCAGTTCTTC.

The CDR3 region is CASSPTQGNTGELFF. The CDR3 nucleotides are TGTGCCAGCAGCCCGACACAGGGGAATACCGGGGAGCTGTTTTTT. The chain recombines TRBV5-4 with TRBJ2-2; 7 bases agree with TRBD1. The germline V gene encodes CDR1 SGHNT and CDR2 YYREEE (reference sequence). J was trimmed by 5 bases and V by 4 bases; bases with no gene match: 8. The CDR3 extends over 15 amino acids.

In this sample, this clone is medium-sized. The chain employs TRBV2 and TRBJ1-4; the match to TRBD1 covers 8 bases. Germline trimming cut 10 bases from V and 15 bases from J; bases unmatched to any gene: 19. The CDR3 consists of 14 residues. CDR1 is SNHLY and CDR2 is FYNNEI in the germline V gene. The CDR3 here is CAISRDRCVILLFF. CDR3 nucleotides: TGTGCCATCAGCAGGGACAGGTGCGTAATTTTGTTGTTTTTT.

The chain couples TRBV7-2 to TRBJ2-1, with 11 nucleotides matching TRBD2. With V trimmed by 2 bases and J by 4 bases, 7 bases remained unmatched. The CDR3 consists of 17 residues. The germline V gene encodes CDR1 SGHTA and CDR2 FQGNSA. The CDR3 DNA is TGTGCCAGCAGCTTATCCCGACTAGCGGGACAATACAATGAGCAGTTCTTC. Translating gives CASSLSRLAGQYNEQFF.

This rearrangement joins TRBV19 to TRBJ2-7, with D tentatively TRBD1 (5 bases). This CDR3 has 14 amino acids. Germline V lookup: CDR1 LNHDA, CDR2 SQIVND (reference sequence). V lost 6 bases and J lost 2, with 14 bases in between. CDR3 residues: CASSGWGGAYEQYF. The CDR3 coding sequence is TGTGCCAGTAGCGGCTGGGGCGGAGCCTACGAGCAGTACTTC.

In this sample, this clone turned up a few times. This chain links TRBV7-3 with TRBJ1-1; 8 nucleotides line up with TRBD1. J lost 1 base, V lost 1 base, and 2 bases had no gene match. Germline V gene sequence: CDR1 SGHTA, CDR2 FQGTGA. The CDR3 is 15 amino acids. CDR3 DNA sequence: TGTGCCAGCAGCTTAAGGGGGACAGGGAACACTGAAGCTTTCTTT. This translates into CASSLRGTGNTEAFF.

The chain employs TRBV19 and TRBJ1-2, with D perhaps matching TRBD1 (5 bases). CDR1 is LNHDA, CDR2 SQIVND, per germline (reference sequence). Trimming took off 7 bases at V and 3 bases at J, with 15 bases between the two ends. The CDR3 is made up of 14 amino acids. The CDR3 sequence is CASTGAARHYGYTF. The CDR3 nucleotides are TGTGCCAGTACTGGGGCCGCCAGGCACTATGGCTACACCTTC.

The V and J genes are TRBV6-2 or TRBV6-3 and TRBJ2-3, with 8 bases lining up with TRBD2. V lost 3 bases to trimming and J lost 0 bases; unmatched junction nucleotides: 8. Germline CDR1 reads MNHEY; CDR2 reads SVGEGT. The CDR3 runs to 17 residues. CDR3 in DNA: TGTGCCAGCAGTTATCAAGCGGGAGACTCTAGCACAGATACGCAGTATTTT. The encoded protein is CASSYQAGDSSTDTQYF.

The V call is TRBV28, the J call TRBJ1-2; tentatively, D is TRBD1 (5 bases). Trimming stripped 4 bases from V and 4 bases from J, with 19 bases between. The CDR3 is made up of 16 amino acids. Looked up from germline, CDR1 is MDHEN and CDR2 is SYDVKM. The CDR3 loop is CASSSPPGQGGYGYTF. The CDR3 nucleotides read TGTGCCAGCAGTTCCCCCCCCGGGCAGGGCGGCTATGGCTACACCTTC.

The chain has TRBV12-3 or TRBV12-4 and TRBJ2-4, with TRBD1 matching over 8 bases. This CDR3 is 12 amino acids long. Trimming removed 2 bases from V and 15 bases from J; junction bases left unmatched: 6. The CDR3 DNA reads TGTGCCAGCAGTTTAACCCAGGGGGCTTCGTACTTC. Amino acid sequence: CASSLTQGASYF.

V usage is TRBV12-5 and J usage is TRBJ1-1; TRBD1 matches 8 bases. This CDR3 is built from 14 residues. Germline V gene lookup returns CDR1 LGHNT and CDR2 FRNRAP. Germline trimming cut 1 base from V and 5 bases from J; bases unmatched to any gene: 3. This CDR3 is CASGLGQGATEAFF. In DNA form, the CDR3 reads TGTGCTAGTGGTTTGGGTCAGGGGGCGACTGAAGCTTTCTTT.

The chain employs TRBV7-9 and TRBJ1-4; a weak D match, TRBD1 (5 bases). The CDR3 has 17 residues. Deletions cut 1 base from V and 2 bases from J, with 14 bases between. The V gene's germline CDR1 is SEHNR and CDR2 FQNEAQ (reference sequence). The CDR3 region is CASSLGLSGDTNEKLFF. The CDR3 region has the DNA TGTGCCAGCAGCTTAGGGCTGTCGGGGGACACTAATGAAAAACTGTTTTTT.

V is TRBV7-6 and J is TRBJ2-1; TRBD2 agrees at 8 bases. Germline CDR1 SGHVS, CDR2 FNYEAQ. This CDR3 is built from 16 residues. After removal of 4 bases from V and 0 bases from J, the junction contained 5 bases not matched to a gene. CDR3 nucleotide sequence: TGTGCCAGCAGCTCCCAGCGGGGGAGCTCCTACAATGAGCAGTTCTTC. As protein: CASSSQRGSSYNEQFF.

CDR3: CASREGRRQTDTQYF. The CDR3 DNA is TGCGCCAGCAGAGAGGGACGGAGGCAGACAGATACGCAGTATTTT. The chain uses TRBV10-1 and TRBJ2-3, with D perhaps given as TRBD1 or TRBD2 (5 bases each). V was trimmed by 6 bases and J by 3 bases, leaving 16 bases between them. CDR3 length: 15 amino acids. Per the germline V gene, CDR1 is WNHNN and CDR2 is SYGVQD (reference sequence).

This chain links TRBV6-6 with TRBJ2-1; the match to TRBD2 covers 8 bases. J lost 8 bases, V lost 0 bases, and 6 bases had no gene match. Germline lookup yields CDR1 MNHNY and CDR2 SVGAGI (reference sequence). The CDR3 sequence is 15 residues long. CDR3 nucleotide sequence: TGTGCCAGCAGTTACTCTCGGGAGGGCCTGGATGAGCAGTTCTTC. Translated, it gives CASSYSREGLDEQFF.

The chain has TRBV15 and TRBJ2-5; unclear D gene. The CDR3 consists of 13 residues. Trimming removed 0 bases at V and 5 bases at J, with 7 bases between. Germline CDR1 is LNHNV and CDR2 is YYDKDF (reference sequence). The CDR3 sequence: CATSREYGETQYF. CDR3 nucleotides: TGTGCCACCAGCAGAGAGTACGGGGAGACCCAGTACTTC.

The V gene is TRBV28, the J gene TRBJ2-1; 8 positions match TRBD2. Trimming at V came to 9 bases and at J to 9 bases, leaving 10 bases not matched to a gene. Germline V gives CDR1 MDHEN, CDR2 SYDVKM. CDR3 length: 13 amino acids. This CDR3 is CASLLAETGEQFF. The DNA of the CDR3 is TGTGCCAGTCTACTAGCGGAGACGGGTGAGCAGTTCTTC.